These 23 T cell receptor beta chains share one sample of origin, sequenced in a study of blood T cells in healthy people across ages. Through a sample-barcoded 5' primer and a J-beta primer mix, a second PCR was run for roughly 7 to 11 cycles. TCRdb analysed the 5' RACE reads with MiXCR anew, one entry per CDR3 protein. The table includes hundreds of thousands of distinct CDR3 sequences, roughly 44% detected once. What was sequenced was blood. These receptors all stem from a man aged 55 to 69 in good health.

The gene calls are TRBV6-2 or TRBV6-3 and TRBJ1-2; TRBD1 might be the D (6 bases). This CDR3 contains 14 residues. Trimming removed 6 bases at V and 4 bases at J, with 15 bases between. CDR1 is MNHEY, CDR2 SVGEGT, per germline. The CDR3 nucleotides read TGTGCCAGCAGGACAACAGGGAGTCTCTATGGCTACACCTTC. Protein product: CASRTTGSLYGYTF.

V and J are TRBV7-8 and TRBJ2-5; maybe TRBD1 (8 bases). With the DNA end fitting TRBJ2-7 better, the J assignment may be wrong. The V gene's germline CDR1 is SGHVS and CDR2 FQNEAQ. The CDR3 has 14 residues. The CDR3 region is CASSHGQGLFEQYF. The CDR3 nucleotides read TGTGCCAGCAGCCACGGACAGGGACTATTCGAGCAGTACTTC.

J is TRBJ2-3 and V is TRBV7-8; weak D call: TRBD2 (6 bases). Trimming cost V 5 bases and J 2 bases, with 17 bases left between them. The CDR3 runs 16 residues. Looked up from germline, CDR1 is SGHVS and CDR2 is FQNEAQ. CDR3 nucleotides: TGTGCCAGCAGCCTAGGTCAGCGGGCATACACAGATACGCAGTATTTT. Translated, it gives CASSLGQRAYTDTQYF.

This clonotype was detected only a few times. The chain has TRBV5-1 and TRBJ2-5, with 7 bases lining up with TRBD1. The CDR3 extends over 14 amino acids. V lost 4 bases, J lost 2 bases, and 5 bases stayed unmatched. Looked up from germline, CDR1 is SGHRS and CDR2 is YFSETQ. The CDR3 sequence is CASSPGQMQETQYF. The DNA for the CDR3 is TGCGCCAGCAGCCCGGGACAGATGCAAGAGACCCAGTACTTC.

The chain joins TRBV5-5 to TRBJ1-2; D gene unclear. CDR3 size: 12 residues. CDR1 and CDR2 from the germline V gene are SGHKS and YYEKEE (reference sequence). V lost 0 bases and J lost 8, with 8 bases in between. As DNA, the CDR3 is TGTGCCAGCAGCTTGGAGACCAGAGGCTACACCTTC. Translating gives CASSLETRGYTF.

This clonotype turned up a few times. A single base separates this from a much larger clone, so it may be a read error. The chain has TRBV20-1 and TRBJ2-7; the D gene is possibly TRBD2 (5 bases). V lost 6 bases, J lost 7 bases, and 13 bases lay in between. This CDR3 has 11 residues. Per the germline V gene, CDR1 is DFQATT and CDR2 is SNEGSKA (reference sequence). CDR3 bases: TGCAGTGCACAACTAGGTAATGAGCAGTACTTC. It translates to CSAQLGNEQYF.

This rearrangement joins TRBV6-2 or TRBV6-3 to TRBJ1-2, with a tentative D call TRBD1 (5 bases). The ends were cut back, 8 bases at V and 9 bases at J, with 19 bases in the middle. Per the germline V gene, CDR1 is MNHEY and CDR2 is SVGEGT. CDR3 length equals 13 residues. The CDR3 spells CASRDPGIVRYTF. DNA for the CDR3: TGTGCCAGCCGCGATCCAGGGATAGTTCGCTACACCTTC.

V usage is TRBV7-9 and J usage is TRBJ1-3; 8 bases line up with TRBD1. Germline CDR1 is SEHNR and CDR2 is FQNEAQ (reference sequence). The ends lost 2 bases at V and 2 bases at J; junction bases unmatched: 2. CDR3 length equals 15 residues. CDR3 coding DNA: TGTGCCAGCAGCTTACAGGGGGCTACTGGAAACACCATATATTTT. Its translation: CASSLQGATGNTIYF.

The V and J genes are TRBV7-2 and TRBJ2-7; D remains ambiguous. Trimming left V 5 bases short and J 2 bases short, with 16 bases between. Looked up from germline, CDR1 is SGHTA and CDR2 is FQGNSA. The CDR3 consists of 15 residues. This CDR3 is CASSPEVSEPYEQYF. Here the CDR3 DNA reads TGTGCCAGCAGCCCAGAGGTAAGCGAGCCCTACGAGCAGTACTTC.

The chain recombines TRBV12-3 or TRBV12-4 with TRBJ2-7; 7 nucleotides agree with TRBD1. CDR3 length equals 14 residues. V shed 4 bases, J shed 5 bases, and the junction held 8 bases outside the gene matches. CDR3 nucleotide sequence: TGTGCCAGCAGTTCCAGGACAGGACACGACGAGCAGTACTTC. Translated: CASSSRTGHDEQYF.

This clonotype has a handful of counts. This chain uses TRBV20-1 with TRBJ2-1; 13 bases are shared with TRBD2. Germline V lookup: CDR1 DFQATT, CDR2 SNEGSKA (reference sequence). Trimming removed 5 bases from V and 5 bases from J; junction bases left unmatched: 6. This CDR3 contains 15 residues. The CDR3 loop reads CSAPSGTSGDNEQFF. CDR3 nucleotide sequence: TGCAGTGCTCCCTCTGGGACTAGCGGGGACAATGAGCAGTTCTTC.

CDR3: CSATLNIMNTEAFF. In nucleotides, the CDR3 is TGCAGTGCGACACTTAATATAATGAACACTGAAGCTTTCTTT. This chain connects TRBV20-1 to TRBJ1-1; no clear D gene. Looked up from germline, CDR1 is DFQATT and CDR2 is SNEGSKA (reference sequence). This CDR3 spans 14 amino acids. V was clipped by 6 bases and J by 0 bases, with 14 bases between them.

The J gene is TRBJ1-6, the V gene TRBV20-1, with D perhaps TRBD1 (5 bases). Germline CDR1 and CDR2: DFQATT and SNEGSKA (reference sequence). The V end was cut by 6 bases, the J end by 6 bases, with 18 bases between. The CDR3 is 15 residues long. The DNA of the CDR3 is TGCAGTGCCGTAAGAGTCGGACACTTTAATTCACCCCTCCACTTT. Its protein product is CSAVRVGHFNSPLHF.

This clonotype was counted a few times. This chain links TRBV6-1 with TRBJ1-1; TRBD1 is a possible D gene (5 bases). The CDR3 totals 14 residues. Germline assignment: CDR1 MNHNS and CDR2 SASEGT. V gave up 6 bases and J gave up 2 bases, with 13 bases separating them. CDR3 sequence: CASRGDSGNTEAFF. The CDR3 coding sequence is TGTGCCAGCAGGGGGGACTCTGGAAACACTGAAGCTTTCTTT.

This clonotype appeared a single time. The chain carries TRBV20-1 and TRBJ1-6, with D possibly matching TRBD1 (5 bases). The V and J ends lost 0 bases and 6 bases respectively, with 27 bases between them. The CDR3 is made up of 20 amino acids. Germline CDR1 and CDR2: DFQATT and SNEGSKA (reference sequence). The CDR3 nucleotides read TGCAGTGCTAGAGACGGGAGACAGACGACCCGTATTAACTCTAATTCACCCCTCCACTTT. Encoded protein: CSARDGRQTTRINSNSPLHF.

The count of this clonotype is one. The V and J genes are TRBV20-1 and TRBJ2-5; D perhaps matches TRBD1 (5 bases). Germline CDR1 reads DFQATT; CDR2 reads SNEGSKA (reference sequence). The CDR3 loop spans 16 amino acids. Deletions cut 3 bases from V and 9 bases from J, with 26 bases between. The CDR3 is CSARTAHRPTVKAQYF. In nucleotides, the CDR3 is TGCAGTGCTAGGACAGCGCATAGACCTACTGTCAAGGCCCAGTACTTC.

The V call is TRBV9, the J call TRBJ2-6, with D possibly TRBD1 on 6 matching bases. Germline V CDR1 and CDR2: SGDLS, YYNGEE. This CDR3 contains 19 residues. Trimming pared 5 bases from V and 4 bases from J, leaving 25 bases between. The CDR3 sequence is CASRVNRRDTQSGANVLTF. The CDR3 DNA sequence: TGTGCCAGCAGAGTAAATAGACGGGACACCCAATCAGGGGCCAACGTCCTGACTTTC.

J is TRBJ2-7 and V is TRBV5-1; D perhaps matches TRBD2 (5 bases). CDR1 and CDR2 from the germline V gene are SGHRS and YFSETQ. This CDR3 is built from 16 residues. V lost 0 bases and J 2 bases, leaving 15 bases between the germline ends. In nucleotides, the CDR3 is TGCGCCAGCAGCTTGGTTTTCGGAGGAAACACCTACGAGCAGTACTTC. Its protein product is CASSLVFGGNTYEQYF.

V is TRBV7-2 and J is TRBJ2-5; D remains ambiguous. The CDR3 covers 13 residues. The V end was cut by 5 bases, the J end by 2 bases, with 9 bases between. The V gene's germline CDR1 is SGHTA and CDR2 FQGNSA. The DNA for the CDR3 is TGTGCCAGCAGCACCCGAGCTCAAGAGACCCAGTACTTC. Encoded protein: CASSTRAQETQYF.

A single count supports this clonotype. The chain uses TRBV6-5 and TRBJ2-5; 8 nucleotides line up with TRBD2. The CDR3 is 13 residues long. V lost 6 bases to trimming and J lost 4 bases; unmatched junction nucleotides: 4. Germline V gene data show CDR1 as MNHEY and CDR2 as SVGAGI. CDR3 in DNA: TGTGCCAGCAGGGCTAGCGGGCGAGAGACCCAGTACTTC. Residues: CASRASGRETQYF.

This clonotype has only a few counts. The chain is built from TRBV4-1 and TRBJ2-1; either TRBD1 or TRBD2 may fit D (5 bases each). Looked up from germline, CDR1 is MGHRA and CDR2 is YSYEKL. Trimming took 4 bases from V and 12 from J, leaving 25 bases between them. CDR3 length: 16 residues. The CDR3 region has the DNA TGCGCCAGCAGCCCTCTTGGGGGTGTTAATGATGGGGCGCAGTTCTTC. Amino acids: CASSPLGGVNDGAQFF.

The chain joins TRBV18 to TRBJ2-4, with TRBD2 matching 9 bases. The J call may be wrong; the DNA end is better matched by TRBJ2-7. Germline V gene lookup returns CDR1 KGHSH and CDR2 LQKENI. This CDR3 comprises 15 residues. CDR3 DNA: TGTGCCAGCTCACCTAGCGGGGGCCCGACCTACGAGCAGTACTTC. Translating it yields CASSPSGGPTYEQYF.

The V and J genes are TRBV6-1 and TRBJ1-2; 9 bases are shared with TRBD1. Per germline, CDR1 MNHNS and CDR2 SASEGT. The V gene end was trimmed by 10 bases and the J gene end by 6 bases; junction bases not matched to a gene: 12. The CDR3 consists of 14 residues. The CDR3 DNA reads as TGTGCCACAGCCCGGGACAGGGTATATAATGGCTACACCTTC. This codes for CATARDRVYNGYTF.